The 12 T cell receptor beta chains reported below all come from one sample, sequenced in a study of T cells in Graves' hyperthyroidism and ophthalmopathy. It was RNA transcripts that yielded the amplified TCR beta CDR3 regions. HTBI primers drove first-round RT-PCR of the TCR CDR3. TCRdb independently ran MiXCR on the multiplex PCR reads; one entry per CDR3 protein. The sample contains roughly 380,000 distinct CDR3 sequences, approximately 13% of which appear only once. Specimen: blood. Source of these receptors: a woman aged 55 to 70 with Graves' hyperthyroidism.

As DNA, the CDR3 is TGTGCCAGCAGCCCTACCGTGGACTTGGGGACCCAGTACTTC. Its protein is CASSPTVDLGTQYF. The V and J genes are TRBV3-1 and TRBJ2-5; D possibly corresponds to TRBD2 (5 bases). Germline lookup yields CDR1 LGHDT and CDR2 YNNKEL (reference sequence). V was trimmed by 4 bases and J by 7 bases, leaving 16 bases between them. The CDR3 spans 14 residues.

This clonotype was recorded at least ten times. The chain is built from TRBV27 and TRBJ2-7, with 8 bases aligning to TRBD1. Unmatched junction bases numbered 9, after V lost 6 bases and J lost 5 bases. Germline assignment: CDR1 MNHEY and CDR2 SMNVEV (reference sequence). CDR3 length: 14 amino acids. CDR3 residues: CASRARQGTHEQYF. The CDR3 nucleotides read TGTGCCAGCAGAGCCCGACAGGGGACCCACGAGCAGTACTTC.

Only a few counts were recorded for this clonotype. It may be a read error: a sequence one base away is much more abundant. This rearrangement joins TRBV3-1 to TRBJ2-3, with 8 positions matching TRBD1. The J segment lost 0 bases and the V segment lost 4 bases, leaving 15 bases of the junction unmatched. The germline V gene has CDR1 LGHDT and CDR2 YNNKEL (reference sequence). The CDR3 has 19 amino acids. Here the CDR3 DNA reads TGTGCCAGCAGCCGATACCTCCCAGGGGGCGGCCCAAGCACAGATACGCAGTATTTT. It is translated as CASSRYLPGGGPSTDTQYF.

This clonotype was counted many times. The chain is built from TRBV29-1 and TRBJ2-7, with TRBD2 matching over 12 bases. The CDR3 has 14 amino acids. Per germline, CDR1 SQVTM and CDR2 ANQGSEA. V dropped 5 bases and J dropped 7; count of bases not matched to a gene: 9. The DNA for the CDR3 is TGCAGCGTTCTCACTAGCGGGAGGAGTGAGGAGCAGTACTTC. Amino acids: CSVLTSGRSEEQYF.

This clonotype was detected many times. The chain has TRBV5-1 and TRBJ2-1; TRBD1 aligns across 8 bases. The V gene end was trimmed by 5 bases and the J gene end by 0 bases; junction bases not matched to a gene: 4. The CDR3 is 15 amino acids. In germline, CDR1 is SGHRS, CDR2 YFSETQ. The CDR3 sequence: CASSRTGSSYNEQFF. CDR3 nucleotides: TGCGCCAGCAGTCGGACAGGGAGCTCCTACAATGAGCAGTTCTTC.

The sample holds many counts of this clonotype. J is TRBJ2-3 and V is TRBV6-1; D ambiguous. This CDR3 region has 14 residues. The germline V gene encodes CDR1 MNHNS and CDR2 SASEGT. V was shortened by 3 bases and J by 0 bases, with 7 bases between the two germline ends. The CDR3 DNA follows: TGTGCCAGCAGTGAGCCGGGCAGCACAGATACGCAGTATTTT. Residues: CASSEPGSTDTQYF.

This clonotype was picked up many times. The chain joins TRBV7-3 to TRBJ2-3, with 8 bases identical to TRBD2. The length of the CDR3 is 14 residues. The germline V gene has CDR1 SGHTA and CDR2 FQGTGA. V trimming: 5 bases; J trimming: 6 bases; junction bases outside the gene matches: 7. The CDR3 region has the DNA TGTGCCAGCAGCCGAGCGGGAGACGGGGATACGCAGTATTTT. This codes for CASSRAGDGDTQYF.

This clonotype was counted between two and nine times. The chain couples TRBV20-1 to TRBJ2-1; 13 bases fit TRBD2. The CDR3 spans 14 residues. V was pared by 6 bases and J by 8 bases, with 7 bases of the junction left unmatched. From germline, CDR1 is DFQATT and CDR2 SNEGSKA (reference sequence). CDR3 sequence reads: CSARLAGGIHEQFF. The CDR3 nucleotides read TGCAGTGCGCGACTAGCGGGAGGTATCCATGAGCAGTTCTTC.

This clonotype was observed a handful of times. J is TRBJ2-3 and V is TRBV7-9; 8 nucleotides align to TRBD2. CDR3 length equals 16 residues. V shed 5 bases and J 1 base; nucleotides not matched to a gene: 8. Germline CDR1 SEHNR, CDR2 FQNEAQ (reference sequence). The CDR3 DNA follows: TGTGCCAGCAGCCGGGTAGCGGGACCCGGCACAGATACGCAGTATTTT. Translating it yields CASSRVAGPGTDTQYF.

This clonotype has ten or more counts. This chain links TRBV6-1 with TRBJ2-2, with TRBD2 matching over 14 bases. V lost 8 bases to trimming and J lost 0 bases; unmatched junction nucleotides: 2. The CDR3 loop spans 16 amino acids. The germline gives CDR1 MNHNS, CDR2 SASEGT. The CDR3 loop is CASWTSGRTNTGELFF. The DNA for the CDR3 is TGTGCCAGCTGGACTAGCGGGAGGACGAACACCGGGGAGCTGTTTTTT.

The table lists this clonotype with a few counts. V and J are TRBV6-2 or TRBV6-3 and TRBJ2-7, with no clear D. Trimming removed 0 bases from V and 3 bases from J, with 12 bases in between. The CDR3 sequence is 15 residues long. CDR1 MNHEY and CDR2 SVGEGT come from the germline V gene. Here the CDR3 DNA reads TGTGCCAGCAGTTACTCCAGGAGCTTATTCTACGAGCAGTACTTC. Its protein is CASSYSRSLFYEQYF.

This clonotype came up a few times. V is TRBV6-8 and J is TRBJ2-5; the D gene is possibly TRBD1 (5 bases). Trimming removed 2 bases at V and 5 bases at J, with 12 bases between. In germline, CDR1 is MNHGY, CDR2 SAAAGT. The CDR3 spans 14 residues. The DNA for the CDR3 is TGTGCCAGCAGTTACGGGGCAGGGTTGGAGACCCAGTACTTC. Translated, it gives CASSYGAGLETQYF.